The 9 T cell receptor beta chains in this list originate from one sample, sequenced in a study of tumor-infiltrating lymphocytes in primary liver carcinoma. Total RNA amounting to roughly 0.5 ug was the source from which TCR beta cDNA was made with a constant-region primer. Three rounds of nested multiplex PCR with slightly modified ARM-PCR produced TCR beta libraries. The two initial PCR rounds, roughly 9 cycles each, used TRBV1-TRBV30 forward and C-beta reverse primers. One entry per CDR3 protein results from TCRdb running MiXCR on the multiplex PCR reads. This sample has 80,000 or so distinct CDR3 sequences, with under 75% found just once. Bulk tissue was left unsorted, and RNA and DNA were co-extracted from 20-30 mg of it. The sequenced material came from tumor-adjacent normal liver tissue. These receptors were obtained from a man aged 35 to 55 with primary liver carcinoma and hepatitis B virus infection.

The gene calls are TRBV6-6 and TRBJ2-3; the match to TRBD2 covers 9 bases. V gave up 0 bases and J gave up 4 bases; unmatched junction bases: 8. This CDR3 region has 17 residues. Germline V gene data show CDR1 as MNHNY and CDR2 as SVGAGI (reference sequence). The CDR3 sequence is CASSYSGLAGVPDTQYF. For the CDR3, the DNA is TGTGCCAGCAGTTACTCAGGATTAGCGGGAGTACCAGATACGCAGTATTTT.

Regarding this clonotype: A read error may produce the germline difference seen at one junction end. V gene TRBV6-2 or TRBV6-3 combines with J gene TRBJ2-2, with TRBD2 as a possible D gene (5 bases). CDR3 length equals 13 residues. Germline loops: CDR1 MNHEY, CDR2 SVGEGT. Written as DNA, the CDR3 is TGTGCCAGCAGCTACTTCTTAATCGGGGAGTTGTTTTTT. Its translation is CASSYFLIGELFF.

This clonotype was seen once. This may be a read error: a much more frequent sequence differs by one nucleotide. The CDR3 DNA follows: TGTGCCAGCAGCGTTCAGGGGGCCACCTACGAGCACTACTTC. This translates into CASSVQGATYEHYF. J is TRBJ2-7 and V is TRBV9; 8 positions match TRBD1. The germline V gene has CDR1 SGDLS and CDR2 YYNGEE. There are 14 residues in the CDR3. The full variable domain, with the rest looked up from reference TRBV9 and TRBJ2-7, is DSGVTQTPKHLITATGQRVTLRCSPRSGDLSVYWYQQSLDQGLQFLIQYYNGEERAKGNILERFSAQQFPDLHSELNLSSLELGDSALYFCASSVQGATYEHYFGPGTRLTVT.

The chain combines TRBV6-2 or TRBV6-3 with TRBJ2-1, with 8 bases lining up with TRBD1. The CDR3 length is 17 residues. V shed 2 bases and J 6 bases; nucleotides not matched to a gene: 12. Per germline, CDR1 MNHEY and CDR2 SVGEGT. Written as DNA, the CDR3 is TGTGCCAGCAGTTACGCGACCGGGACAGGTTACTTCAATGAGCAGTTCTTC. Residues: CASSYATGTGYFNEQFF.

This clonotype was counted only a few times. The junction departs from germline at one end; a sequencing error may be responsible. The chain joins TRBV4-2 to TRBJ2-5; TRBD2 agrees at 8 bases. Germline CDR1 reads LGHNA; CDR2 reads YNFKEQ. There are 13 residues in the CDR3. For the CDR3, the DNA is TGTGCTAGCAGCCAACTAGCGGTAGAGACCCAGTACTTC. This translates into CASSQLAVETQYF.

To note about this clonotype: Since no conserved phenylalanine or tryptophan closes the CDR3, a read error is the likely cause. The chain employs TRBV12-3 or TRBV12-4 and TRBJ2-2; D not resolved. The CDR3 is made up of 12 amino acids. CDR3 in amino acids: CASSPRTVELFS. The CDR3 DNA reads TGTGCTAGCAGTCCGCGGACCGTGGAGCTGTTTTCT.

Concerning this clonotype: Its ends do not fully match the called genes, so a read error is possible. V usage is TRBV4-2 and J usage is TRBJ1-4, with a tentative D call TRBD1 (5 bases). In germline, CDR1 is LGHNA, CDR2 YNFKEQ. There are 20 residues in the CDR3. This CDR3 is CTNSQEFRGKGSATNEKLVF. The CDR3 DNA follows: TGTACCAACAGCCAAGAGTTTCGGGGAAAGGGGTCTGCAACTAATGAAAAACTGGTTTTT.

The sample holds many counts of this clonotype. The rearrangement uses TRBV6-6 and TRBJ2-1; possibly TRBD1 for D (6 bases). The length of the CDR3 is 14 residues. CDR1 is MNHNY and CDR2 is SVGAGI in the germline V gene (reference sequence). V was pared by 7 bases and J by 0 bases, with 10 bases between. The DNA of the CDR3 is TGTGCCAGCACAGGGGATCCCTCCTACAATGAGCAGTTCTTC. It is translated as CASTGDPSYNEQFF.

About this clonotype: One end of the junction is discordant with germline, which a read error may explain. This chain joins TRBV7-9 and TRBJ2-1, with D possibly TRBD1 on 5 matching bases. Germline CDR1 is SEHNR and CDR2 is FQNEAQ (reference sequence). CDR3 length equals 15 residues. This chain's CDR3 is CASNLRGTSYNEQFF. The CDR3 region has the DNA TGTGCCAGCAACTTAAGGGGAACATCCTACAATGAGCAGTTCTTC.